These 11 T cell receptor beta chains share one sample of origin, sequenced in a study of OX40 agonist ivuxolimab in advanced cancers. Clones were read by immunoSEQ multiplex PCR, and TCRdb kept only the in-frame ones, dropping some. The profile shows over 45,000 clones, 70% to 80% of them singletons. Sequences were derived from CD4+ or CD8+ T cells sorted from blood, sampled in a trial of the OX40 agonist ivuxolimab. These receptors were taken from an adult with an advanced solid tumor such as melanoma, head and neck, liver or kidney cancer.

CDR3 nucleotides: TGTGCCAGCAGTATAACCGGGACAATTAACTATGGCTACACCTTC. It is translated as CASSITGTINYGYTF. V is TRBV28 and J is TRBJ1-2; tentative D call: TRBD1 (6 bases). V lost 5 bases and J lost 1, with 14 bases in between. Germline V gene sequence: CDR1 MDHEN, CDR2 SYDVKM. The CDR3 is 15 amino acids.

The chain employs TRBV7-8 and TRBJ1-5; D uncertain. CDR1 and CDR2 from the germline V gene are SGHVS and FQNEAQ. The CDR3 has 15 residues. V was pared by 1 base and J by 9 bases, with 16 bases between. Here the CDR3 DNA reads TGTGCCAGCAGCTTAGATTCTAGCAGCCAAGGGCCCCAGCATTTT. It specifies CASSLDSSSQGPQHF.

The CDR3 loop reads CASSLEQRWYQETQYF. The CDR3 coding sequence is TGTGCCAGCAGCTTGGAGCAGCGTTGGTACCAAGAGACCCAGTACTTC. V is TRBV5-8 and J is TRBJ2-5; D not certain. V was cut by 0 bases and J by 0 bases, with 12 bases left in between. The length of the CDR3 is 16 residues. Germline V gene data show CDR1 as SGHTS and CDR2 as YDEGEE.

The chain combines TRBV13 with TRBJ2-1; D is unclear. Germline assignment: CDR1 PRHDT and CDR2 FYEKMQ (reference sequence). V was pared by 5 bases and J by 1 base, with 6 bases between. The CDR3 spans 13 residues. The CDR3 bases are TGTGCCAGCAGCCCCCTTTCCTACAATGAGCAGTTCTTC. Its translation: CASSPLSYNEQFF.

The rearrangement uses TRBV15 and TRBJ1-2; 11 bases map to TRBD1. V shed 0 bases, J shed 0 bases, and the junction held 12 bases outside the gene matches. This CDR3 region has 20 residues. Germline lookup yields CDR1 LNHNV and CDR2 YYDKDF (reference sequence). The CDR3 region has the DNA TGTGCCACCAGCAGAGATGTTTTAAGTGGACAGGGGGCTTCTAACTATGGCTACACCTTC. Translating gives CATSRDVLSGQGASNYGYTF.

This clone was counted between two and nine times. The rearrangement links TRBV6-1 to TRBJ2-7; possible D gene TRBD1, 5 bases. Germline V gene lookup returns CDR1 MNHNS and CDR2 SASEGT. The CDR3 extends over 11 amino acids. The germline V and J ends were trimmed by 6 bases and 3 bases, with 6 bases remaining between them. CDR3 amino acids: CASRGHYEQYF. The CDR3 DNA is TGTGCCAGCAGGGGGCACTACGAGCAGTACTTC.

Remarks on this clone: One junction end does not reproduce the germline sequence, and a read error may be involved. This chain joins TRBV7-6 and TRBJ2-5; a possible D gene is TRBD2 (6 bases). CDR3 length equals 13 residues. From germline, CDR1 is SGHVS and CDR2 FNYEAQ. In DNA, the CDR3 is TGTGCTAGCAGCCCAACGGGGAGGGAGACCCAGTACTTC. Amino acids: CASSPTGRETQYF.

The CDR3 here is CASSTASGGHYNEQFF. The CDR3 DNA is TGTGCCAGTAGTACGGCTAGCGGGGGCCACTACAATGAGCAGTTCTTC. The chain carries TRBV19 and TRBJ2-1; 10 bases agree with TRBD2. V lost 4 bases, J lost 3 bases, and 6 bases stayed unmatched. CDR1 is LNHDA, CDR2 SQIVND, per germline (reference sequence). This CDR3 is 16 amino acids long.

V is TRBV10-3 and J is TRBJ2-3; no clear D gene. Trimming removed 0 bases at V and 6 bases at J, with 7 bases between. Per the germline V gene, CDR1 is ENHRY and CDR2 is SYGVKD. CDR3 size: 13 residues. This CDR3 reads CAISESNGDTQYF. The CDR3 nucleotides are TGTGCCATCAGTGAGTCGAATGGCGATACGCAGTATTTT.

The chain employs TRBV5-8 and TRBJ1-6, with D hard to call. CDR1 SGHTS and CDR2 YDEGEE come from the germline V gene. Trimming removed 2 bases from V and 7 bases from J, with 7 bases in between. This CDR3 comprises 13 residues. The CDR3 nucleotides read TGTGCCAGCAGCTTAGTAGGAAATTCACCCCTCCACTTT. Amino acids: CASSLVGNSPLHF.

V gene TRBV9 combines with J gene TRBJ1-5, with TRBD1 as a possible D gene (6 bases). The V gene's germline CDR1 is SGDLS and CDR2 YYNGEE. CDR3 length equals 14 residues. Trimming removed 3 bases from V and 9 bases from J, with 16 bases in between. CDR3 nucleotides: TGTGCCAGCAGCGCTCGACAGGACGGGGGGCCCCAGCATTTT. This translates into CASSARQDGGPQHF.